This T cell receptor (beta chain) originates from a study of CD8+ T cells in alopecia areata. Across the whole study: Treatment of the treated patients consisted of oral tofacitinib, 5 to 10 mg twice daily. Study observations and caveats: Tofacitinib significantly lowered scalp clonality and expanded CD8+ clones among the top 100. In scalp and blood during tofacitinib, many expanded lesional clones persisted.

The treatment: oral pan-JAK inhibitor, 5-10 mg twice daily. Peripheral blood samples and lesional scalp punch biopsies were obtained from alopecia areata patients. cDNA serving as the sequencing template came from extracted, reverse transcribed RNA. The table came from immunoSEQ multiplex PCR; TCRdb's copy has only in-frame clones and leaves some out. The table records about 99,000 clones, over 75% of them present only once. Comment on this clone: Antigen specificity is unknown.

Germline CDR1 is SGHNT and CDR2 is YYREEE (reference sequence). V was trimmed by 4 bases and J by 0 bases, leaving 11 bases between them. The CDR3 spans 15 residues. V usage is TRBV5-4 and J usage is TRBJ1-3; D may be TRBD1 (5 bases). Sample: CD8+ T cells sorted from blood, taken between weeks 30 and 35, from a patient treated with tofacitinib. The sequence came from a human donor with alopecia areata. The CDR3 sequence: CASSPGGVSGNTIYF. The CDR3, as DNA: TGTGCCAGCAGCCCGGGGGGAGTCTCTGGAAACACCATATATTTT.